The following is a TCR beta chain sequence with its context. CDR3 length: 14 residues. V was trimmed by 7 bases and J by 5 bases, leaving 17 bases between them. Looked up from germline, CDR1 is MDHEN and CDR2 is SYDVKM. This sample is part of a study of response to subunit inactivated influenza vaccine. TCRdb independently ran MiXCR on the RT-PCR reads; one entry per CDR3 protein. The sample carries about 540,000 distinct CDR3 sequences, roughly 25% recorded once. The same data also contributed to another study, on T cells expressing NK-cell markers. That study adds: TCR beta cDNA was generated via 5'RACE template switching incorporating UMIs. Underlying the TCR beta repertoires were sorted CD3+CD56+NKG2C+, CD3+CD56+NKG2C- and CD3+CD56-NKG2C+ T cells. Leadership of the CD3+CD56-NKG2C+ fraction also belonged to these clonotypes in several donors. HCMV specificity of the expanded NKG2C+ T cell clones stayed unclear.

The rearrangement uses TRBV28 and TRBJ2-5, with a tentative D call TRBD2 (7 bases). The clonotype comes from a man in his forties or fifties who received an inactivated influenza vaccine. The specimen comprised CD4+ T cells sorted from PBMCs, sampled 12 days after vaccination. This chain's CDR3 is CASKGGATGETQYF. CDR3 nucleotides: TGTGCCAGCAAGGGGGGGGCAACTGGGGAGACCCAGTACTTC.